Below are 30 T cell receptor beta chains sequenced from a single sample in a study of blood T cells in healthy people across ages. The use of a sample-barcoded 5' primer and a J-beta primer mix characterized a second PCR of roughly 7 to 11 cycles. TCRdb re-analysed the 5' RACE reads in MiXCR, keeping a single row per CDR3 protein. Seen here are about a million distinct CDR3 sequences, under 40% observed once, and the top ten hold over 10%. Sample: blood. These receptors all stem from a man aged 18-30 years in good health.

This clonotype was found a few times. The genes are TRBV5-1 and TRBJ1-2; possibly TRBD1 for D (5 bases). Germline assignment: CDR1 SGHRS and CDR2 YFSETQ. Trimming took off 7 bases at V and 5 bases at J, with 27 bases between the two ends. This CDR3 has 17 residues. For the CDR3, the DNA is TGCGCCAGCCCGTCCGGGGCAGGAAGACACTTTGCTTATGGCTACACCTTC. Translation: CASPSGAGRHFAYGYTF. The variable domain in full, completed from reference TRBV5-1 and TRBJ1-2, reads KAGVTQTPRYLIKTRGQQVTLSCSPISGHRSVSWYQQTPGQGLQFLFEYFSETQRNKGNFPGRFSGRQFSNSRSEMNVSTLELGDSALYLCASPSGAGRHFAYGYTFGSGTRLTVV.

Turning to this clonotype: Mismatch with germline at one junction end may stem from a read error. The chain recombines TRBV9 with TRBJ2-7, with D perhaps matching TRBD1 or TRBD2 (5 bases each). Germline V gene sequence: CDR1 SGDLS, CDR2 YYNGEE. The CDR3 is made up of 15 amino acids. The CDR3 DNA follows: TGTGTCAGCAGCGCACTACCGGGACGGACATACGAGCAGTACTTC. Its translation is CVSSALPGRTYEQYF.

This chain connects TRBV6-1 to TRBJ2-1, with TRBD1 identical over 8 bases. The V segment lost 2 bases and the J segment 8 bases; nucleotides outside the gene matches: 14. The germline gives CDR1 MNHNS, CDR2 SASEGT. The CDR3 has 17 residues. CDR3 DNA: TGTGCCAGCAGTGAACAGGGACAGGCCTTAGCAGGGGATGAGCAGTTCTTC. Its protein is CASSEQGQALAGDEQFF.

The gene calls are TRBV28 and TRBJ2-7; D assignment may be TRBD1 or TRBD2 (7 bases each). The closer fit of TRBJ2-5 to the DNA end suggests the J call may be wrong. The CDR3 is 17 amino acids. Germline loops: CDR1 MDHEN, CDR2 SYDVKM. CDR3 loop: CASSGDSGTLALWTQYF. The CDR3 coding sequence is TGTGCCAGCAGTGGGGACAGCGGGACACTGGCCCTGTGGACCCAGTACTTC.

The chain links TRBV6-5 to TRBJ1-2; no firm D call. This CDR3 is 13 amino acids long. Germline V gene data show CDR1 as MNHEY and CDR2 as SVGAGI. Between the trimmed V and J ends, which lost 0 bases and 6 bases, there was a span of 8 bases. Here the CDR3 reads CASSYSSGNGYTF. The CDR3 DNA reads TGTGCCAGCAGTTACTCGTCCGGGAATGGCTACACCTTC.

This clonotype was detected only a few times. This sequence joins TRBV19 and TRBJ2-3; maybe TRBD2 (5 bases). The V gene's germline CDR1 is LNHDA and CDR2 SQIVND (reference sequence). The V and J ends lost 3 bases and 1 base respectively, with 11 bases between them. CDR3 size: 15 residues. CDR3 loop: CASSIRARGTDTQYF. DNA for the CDR3: TGTGCCAGTAGTATTCGAGCGAGGGGCACAGATACGCAGTATTTT.

The V gene is TRBV29-1, the J gene TRBJ2-5; tentative D call: TRBD1 (5 bases). The CDR3 is 11 residues long. The V and J ends lost 7 bases and 13 bases respectively, with 19 bases between them. Per germline, CDR1 SQVTM and CDR2 ANQGSEA. As DNA, the CDR3 is TGCAGCGATGATTCCGGCAGGGTGGGGTACTTC. It specifies CSDDSGRVGYF.

V usage is TRBV20-1 and J usage is TRBJ2-7; 9 bases map to TRBD1. The CDR3 contains 15 residues. J gave up 4 bases and V 4 bases, and 11 bases lay outside the gene matches. Germline V lookup: CDR1 DFQATT, CDR2 SNEGSKA (reference sequence). The CDR3 region is CSATTGTGYGYEQYF. CDR3 DNA sequence: TGCAGTGCTACAACCGGGACAGGGTACGGATACGAGCAGTACTTC.

In DNA, the CDR3 is TGCAGCGTTGAAGCGGGGATCGGCGAAAAACTGTTTTTT. Translated, it gives CSVEAGIGEKLFF. The chain carries TRBV29-1 and TRBJ1-4; D unresolved. The ends were cut back, 1 base at V and 8 bases at J, with 11 bases in the middle. The CDR3 is 13 amino acids. Looked up from germline, CDR1 is SQVTM and CDR2 is ANQGSEA.

The chain is built from TRBV28 and TRBJ2-3, with D possibly matching TRBD2 (6 bases). This CDR3 contains 19 residues. Germline lookup yields CDR1 MDHEN and CDR2 SYDVKM. Trimming removed 7 bases from V and 4 bases from J, with 30 bases in between. CDR3 amino acids: CASISHRGRLDRMADTQYF. The CDR3 nucleotides are TGTGCCAGCATCTCCCACCGTGGGCGACTAGACAGAATGGCAGATACGCAGTATTTT.

This rearrangement joins TRBV7-2 to TRBJ2-3, with D possibly being TRBD2 (6 bases). Germline CDR1 and CDR2: SGHTA and FQGNSA. The CDR3 is 14 amino acids. The ends were cut back, 5 bases at V and 4 bases at J, with 13 bases in the middle. The CDR3 sequence is CASSLGLLADTQYF. The CDR3 DNA reads TGTGCCAGCAGCCTCGGACTACTTGCAGATACGCAGTATTTT.

This sequence joins TRBV28 and TRBJ1-3; D call uncertain. The V end lost 3 bases, the J end lost 3 bases, and 9 bases lay between the germline ends. CDR3 length: 14 residues. Germline lookup yields CDR1 MDHEN and CDR2 SYDVKM. The CDR3 sequence is CASSFVGVGNTIYF. The DNA of the CDR3 is TGTGCCAGCAGTTTTGTAGGAGTTGGAAACACCATATATTTT.

The table lists this clonotype with a few counts. The chain links TRBV7-9 to TRBJ1-1, with TRBD1 matching 10 bases. After removal of 1 base from V and 6 bases from J, the junction contained 5 bases not matched to a gene. CDR3 length: 15 residues. Germline values: CDR1 SEHNR, CDR2 FQNEAQ (reference sequence). The CDR3: CASSLDRTGGAEAFF. In nucleotides, the CDR3 is TGTGCCAGCAGCTTAGATCGGACAGGGGGGGCTGAAGCTTTCTTT. Looking up the rest from reference TRBV7-9 and TRBJ1-1 gives the full variable domain: DTGVSQNPRHKITKRGQNVTFRCDPISEHNRLYWYRQTLGQGPEFLTYFQNEAQLEKSRLLSDRFSAERPKGSFSTLEIQRTEQGDSAMYLCASSLDRTGGAEAFFGQGTRLTVV.

A remark on this clonotype: Sequence at one end of the junction differs from germline and may be a read error. V usage is TRBV12-3 or TRBV12-4 and J usage is TRBJ1-4; TRBD1 matches 7 bases. This CDR3 has 14 residues. The CDR3 DNA reads as TGTGCCAGTAGTTTAGGGACAGTTCGTGAAAAACTGTTTTTT. Translation: CASSLGTVREKLFF.

A few counts support this clonotype. The chain carries TRBV20-1 and TRBJ1-2, with 7 bases aligning to TRBD1. The trim removed 4 bases at V and 6 bases at J, leaving 5 bases unmatched. Germline V gene data show CDR1 as DFQATT and CDR2 as SNEGSKA (reference sequence). The CDR3 is made up of 12 amino acids. The CDR3 DNA is TGCAGTGCTATTCAGGGGGTCGATGGCTACACCTTC. Its protein product is CSAIQGVDGYTF.

This clonotype has at least ten counts. This sequence joins TRBV3-1 and TRBJ2-7; no definite D call. The CDR3 has 12 residues. Germline CDR1 is LGHDT and CDR2 is YNNKEL (reference sequence). The V end lost 4 bases, the J end lost 2 bases, and 6 bases lay between the germline ends. The CDR3 nucleotides read TGTGCCAGCAGCCCCCGAACCTACGAGCAGTACTTC. It encodes CASSPRTYEQYF.

This clonotype showed up just a few times. The chain carries TRBV6-2 or TRBV6-3 and TRBJ2-1; 10 bases are shared with TRBD1. The CDR3 has 15 residues. In germline, CDR1 is MNHEY, CDR2 SVGEGT. V trimming: 6 bases; J trimming: 4 bases; junction bases outside the gene matches: 6. The CDR3 reads CASSLGQGEYNEQFF. DNA for the CDR3: TGTGCCAGCAGCCTCGGACAGGGGGAATACAATGAGCAGTTCTTC.

The rearrangement links TRBV20-1 to TRBJ2-7, with D tentatively TRBD1 (5 bases). This CDR3 contains 11 residues. Trimming pared 6 bases from V and 7 bases from J, leaving 13 bases between. Germline lookup yields CDR1 DFQATT and CDR2 SNEGSKA (reference sequence). CDR3 loop: CSAQAGWEQYF. Here the CDR3 DNA reads TGCAGTGCACAAGCAGGGTGGGAGCAGTACTTC.

This clonotype was counted only a few times. The chain employs TRBV4-2 and TRBJ1-1; D is undetermined. This CDR3 contains 15 residues. Germline assignment: CDR1 LGHNA and CDR2 YNFKEQ. The V end was cut by 0 bases, the J end by 2 bases, with 10 bases between. CDR3 DNA: TGTGCCAGCAGCCAAGATTCTGGTGATAACACTGAAGCTTTCTTT. Translating it yields CASSQDSGDNTEAFF.

The chain employs TRBV20-1 and TRBJ1-5; possible D gene TRBD1, 6 bases. Germline loops: CDR1 DFQATT, CDR2 SNEGSKA (reference sequence). Trimming cost V 4 bases and J 4 bases, with 14 bases left between them. The CDR3 totals 14 residues. The CDR3 sequence: CSAITGTLNQPQHF. The CDR3 DNA sequence: TGCAGTGCTATCACAGGGACTTTAAATCAGCCCCAGCATTTT.

The chain uses TRBV11-2 and TRBJ2-5; D remains ambiguous. Germline loops: CDR1 SGHAT, CDR2 FQNNGV. Trimming shortened V by 8 bases and J by 9 bases, and 10 bases separated the two germline ends. This CDR3 has 10 amino acids. DNA of the CDR3: TGTGCCAGCCTAACTTCTCCCCAGTACTTC. Protein sequence: CASLTSPQYF.

The chain recombines TRBV12-3 or TRBV12-4 with TRBJ1-5; 7 bases are shared with TRBD1. CDR3 length equals 15 residues. V dropped 3 bases and J dropped 3; count of bases not matched to a gene: 5. CDR3 sequence: CASSLSDRNNQPQHF. CDR3 DNA sequence: TGTGCCAGCAGTTTGTCGGACAGGAACAATCAGCCCCAGCATTTT.

This clonotype was detected a few times. The chain uses TRBV20-1 and TRBJ2-3, with a possible D match to TRBD2 (6 bases). CDR1 is DFQATT, CDR2 SNEGSKA, per germline (reference sequence). The CDR3 consists of 16 residues. V dropped 3 bases and J dropped 0 bases, with 16 bases sitting between them. The CDR3 sequence is CSASDAVGTSTDTQYF. In nucleotides, the CDR3 is TGCAGTGCTAGTGACGCCGTGGGGACTAGCACAGATACGCAGTATTTT.

This clonotype has more than one count but fewer than ten. J is TRBJ2-3 and V is TRBV4-3, with D possibly TRBD2 on 5 matching bases. V dropped 3 bases and J dropped 12 bases, with 16 bases sitting between them. Germline loops: CDR1 LGHNA, CDR2 YSLEER. The CDR3 covers 13 residues. This chain's CDR3 is CASSQDLRGSQYF. In DNA, the CDR3 is TGCGCCAGCAGCCAGGACTTACGGGGTTCCCAGTATTTT.

This clonotype was seen only a few times. J is TRBJ2-5 and V is TRBV30; 11 bases agree with TRBD2. Germline V gives CDR1 GTSNPN, CDR2 SVGIG (reference sequence). The CDR3 has 15 residues. With 2 bases clipped from V and 4 bases from J, the junction kept 6 bases outside the gene matches. Written as DNA, the CDR3 is TGTGCCTGGAGTTTAGCGGGGGGGATCCCAGAGACCCAGTACTTC. It yields the protein CAWSLAGGIPETQYF.

The chain joins TRBV3-1 to TRBJ2-7; D not resolved. The CDR3 extends over 12 amino acids. V was shortened by 6 bases and J by 7 bases, with 13 bases between the two germline ends. Germline V gene lookup returns CDR1 LGHDT and CDR2 YNNKEL (reference sequence). In DNA form, the CDR3 reads TGTGCCAGCAGGGGTAGGAGAGGTGAGCAGTACTTC. Translated: CASRGRRGEQYF.

The chain has TRBV5-1 and TRBJ1-2; 7 nucleotides match TRBD1. V lost 4 bases, J lost 1 base, and 10 bases stayed unmatched. CDR1 is SGHRS and CDR2 is YFSETQ in the germline V gene. The CDR3 spans 16 residues. CDR3 protein: CASSPWTGTINYGYTF. As DNA, the CDR3 is TGCGCCAGCAGCCCATGGACAGGAACCATTAACTATGGCTACACCTTC.

The chain uses TRBV27 and TRBJ1-1, with D perhaps matching TRBD1 (5 bases). This CDR3 spans 18 amino acids. Trimming pared 3 bases from V and 1 base from J, leaving 21 bases between. Germline loops: CDR1 MNHEY, CDR2 SMNVEV (reference sequence). Here the CDR3 reads CASSFTTPGHRGNTEAFF. CDR3 coding DNA: TGTGCCAGCAGTTTCACTACTCCCGGACATCGAGGGAACACTGAAGCTTTCTTT.

The genes are TRBV6-5 and TRBJ1-5; 7 bases align to TRBD1. Germline trimming cut 4 bases from V and 3 bases from J; bases unmatched to any gene: 9. The CDR3 sequence is 16 residues long. The germline V gene encodes CDR1 MNHEY and CDR2 SVGAGI. The CDR3 coding sequence is TGTGCCAGCAGTTCTGGCAGGACAGGAGACAATCAGCCCCAGCATTTT. This sequence encodes CASSSGRTGDNQPQHF.

This clonotype was seen only a few times. The chain recombines TRBV20-1 with TRBJ1-6; D uncertain. CDR3 length equals 13 residues. The V and J ends lost 5 bases and 2 bases respectively, with 7 bases between them. Germline V CDR1 and CDR2: DFQATT, SNEGSKA (reference sequence). The CDR3: CSALTAYNSPLHF. Here the CDR3 DNA reads TGCAGTGCTTTGACGGCCTATAATTCACCCCTCCACTTT.